A selection of T cell receptor beta chains follows, all from one sample in a study of HIV-infected patients and healthy controls. A single record per CDR3 protein comes from TCRdb applying MiXCR to the 5' RACE reads. The data hold about 3,800 distinct CDR3 sequences, with around 9.1% observed a single time. Sequences were derived from blood, sampled during antiretroviral therapy. These receptors were taken from an adult with HIV infection. Each CDR3 is given without its conserved first and last residue. Clone sizes are given selectively: once, few, many, or a class where the clone is expanded.

v_call: TRBV28
clone_size: NA
j_call: TRBJ2-3
cdr3_aa: ASSLVTGARTDTQY

v_call: TRBV5-1
clone_size: NA
j_call: TRBJ2-7
cdr3_aa: ASRKDSRGGEQY

v_call: TRBV7-2
clone_size: many
j_call: TRBJ1-5
cdr3_aa: ASSLVSGTSNQPQH

v_call: TRBV12-3/TRBV12-4
clone_size: many
j_call: TRBJ2-1
cdr3_aa: ASSLPGSYNEQF

v_call: TRBV27
clone_size: medium-sized
j_call: TRBJ1-2
cdr3_aa: ASSLNGPYGYT

v_call: TRBV20-1
clone_size: medium-sized
j_call: TRBJ2-1
cdr3_aa: SASSLEAADNEQF

v_call: TRBV27
clone_size: medium-sized
j_call: TRBJ1-5
cdr3_aa: ASSPRTQGNQPQH

v_call: TRBV9
clone_size: once
j_call: TRBJ1-2
cdr3_aa: ASSVGGTGQYGYT

v_call: TRBV7-3
clone_size: medium-sized
j_call: TRBJ2-1
cdr3_aa: ASSLGSGAANEQF

v_call: TRBV19
clone_size: many
j_call: TRBJ1-5
cdr3_aa: ASARTGTVSNQPQH

v_call: TRBV20-1
clone_size: many
j_call: TRBJ1-1
cdr3_aa: SASRGIEAF

v_call: TRBV19
clone_size: medium-sized
j_call: TRBJ2-3
cdr3_aa: ASRLGASQGDTQY

v_call: TRBV5-6
clone_size: many
j_call: TRBJ1-6
cdr3_aa: ASSAGTLNSPLH

v_call: TRBV3-1
clone_size: medium-sized
j_call: TRBJ2-5
cdr3_aa: ASSPRTSGGPWETQY

v_call: TRBV6-5
clone_size: many
j_call: TRBJ1-6
cdr3_aa: ASSSTGGRETPLH

v_call: TRBV18
clone_size: medium-sized
j_call: TRBJ2-5
cdr3_aa: ASSVRASQETQY

v_call: TRBV10-3
clone_size: few
j_call: TRBJ2-5
cdr3_aa: AISESRVPETQY

v_call: TRBV24-1
clone_size: medium-sized
j_call: TRBJ2-3
cdr3_aa: ATQPTGGSTDTQY

v_call: TRBV5-4
clone_size: medium-sized
j_call: TRBJ2-6
cdr3_aa: ASILSGSGANVLT

v_call: TRBV6-1
clone_size: medium-sized
j_call: TRBJ1-4
cdr3_aa: ATLMGEKLF

v_call: TRBV28
clone_size: few
j_call: TRBJ1-4
cdr3_aa: ASSSRAPWDEKLF

v_call: TRBV4-1
clone_size: many
j_call: TRBJ2-5
cdr3_aa: ASSQGAQQGQTQY

v_call: TRBV5-4
clone_size: many
j_call: TRBJ2-1
cdr3_aa: AYIPAYGSYNEQF

v_call: TRBV7-2
clone_size: medium-sized
j_call: TRBJ1-5
cdr3_aa: ASSPHPLGAQH

v_call: TRBV20-1
clone_size: medium-sized
j_call: TRBJ2-1
cdr3_aa: SAKRGPGEQF

v_call: TRBV21-1
clone_size: NA
j_call: TRBJ1-2
cdr3_aa: ASRGRTASNYGYT

v_call: TRBV5-4
clone_size: many
j_call: TRBJ2-4
cdr3_aa: ASSLQGAKNIQY

v_call: TRBV7-2
clone_size: medium-sized
j_call: TRBJ2-5
cdr3_aa: ASSRQKETQY

v_call: TRBV6-1
clone_size: many
j_call: TRBJ1-5
cdr3_aa: ASSEDQPQH

v_call: TRBV5-1
clone_size: many
j_call: TRBJ2-7
cdr3_aa: ASSIMTGAYEQY

v_call: TRBV9
clone_size: medium-sized
j_call: TRBJ2-3
cdr3_aa: ASSVHRDGPDTQY

v_call: TRBV9
clone_size: few
j_call: TRBJ2-1
cdr3_aa: ASTGWASGANEQF

v_call: TRBV5-1
clone_size: medium-sized
j_call: TRBJ2-7
cdr3_aa: ASSVGYEQY

v_call: TRBV24-1
clone_size: many
j_call: TRBJ1-2
cdr3_aa: ATSEGKDGYT

v_call: TRBV18
clone_size: medium-sized
j_call: TRBJ1-2
cdr3_aa: ASSPQGQAYGYT

v_call: TRBV12-3/TRBV12-4
clone_size: once
j_call: TRBJ2-6
cdr3_aa: ASSPRQGASSGANVLT

v_call: TRBV20-1
clone_size: medium-sized
j_call: TRBJ2-3
cdr3_aa: SAGTAYTDTQY

v_call: TRBV10-3
clone_size: medium-sized
j_call: TRBJ2-2
cdr3_aa: AISESAVNTGELF

v_call: TRBV7-2
clone_size: medium-sized
j_call: TRBJ1-3
cdr3_aa: ASSLNRQGNTIY

v_call: TRBV7-9
clone_size: medium-sized
j_call: TRBJ2-1
cdr3_aa: ASSLHPISRGSYNEQF

v_call: TRBV20-1
clone_size: NA
j_call: TRBJ2-3
cdr3_aa: SAPNPWAGGFADTQY

v_call: TRBV25-1
clone_size: medium-sized
j_call: TRBJ1-5
cdr3_aa: ASSGGPPGDKNQPQH

v_call: TRBV2
clone_size: medium-sized
j_call: TRBJ2-5
cdr3_aa: ASSGQFQETQY

v_call: TRBV20-1
clone_size: medium-sized
j_call: TRBJ2-7
cdr3_aa: SAREGTGGYEQY

v_call: TRBV7-2
clone_size: many
j_call: TRBJ2-3
cdr3_aa: ASSGGLAGTQY

v_call: TRBV27
clone_size: many
j_call: TRBJ1-5
cdr3_aa: ASSLFAGQPQH

v_call: TRBV12-3/TRBV12-4
clone_size: medium-sized
j_call: TRBJ1-2
cdr3_aa: ASTPDRVYGYT

v_call: TRBV20-1
clone_size: NA
j_call: TRBJ2-3
cdr3_aa: SARADPGTGRDTQY

v_call: TRBV19
clone_size: medium-sized
j_call: TRBJ2-5
cdr3_aa: ASSITSQETQY

v_call: TRBV7-2
clone_size: medium-sized
j_call: TRBJ2-2
cdr3_aa: ASSLLRGTGELF

v_call: TRBV4-2
clone_size: large
j_call: TRBJ2-3
cdr3_aa: ASSQDRDGGRNTQY

v_call: TRBV7-9
clone_size: few
j_call: TRBJ1-3
cdr3_aa: ASSLIRDWPLPGNTIY

v_call: TRBV11-1
clone_size: medium-sized
j_call: TRBJ1-1
cdr3_aa: ASSLAGWGGTEAF